The rows below give T cell receptor beta chains drawn from one sample of a study of human T cells and chemical hapten exposure. MiXCR was run by TCRdb on the 5' RACE reads, yielding one entry per CDR3 protein. There are tens of thousands of distinct CDR3 sequences in the sample; approximately 8% occur only once, and under 2.5% lies in the top ten. These receptors all stem from a male donor in good health. CDR3s include the opening cysteine and the closing phenylalanine or tryptophan. D genes are given only for firm matches. For some rows the clone size is stated as once, few or many, or as a class when expanded; others skip it.

few | NA | TRBJ1-1 | TRBV27 | CASSLRSDGGEAFF | TGTGCCAGCAGTTTACGCTCCGACGGAGGAGAAGCTTTCTTT
NA | NA | TRBJ1-1 | TRBV13 | CASSGGQQNTEAFF | TGTGCCAGCAGCGGGGGACAACAGAACACTGAAGCTTTCTTT
few | NA | TRBJ1-5 | TRBV14 | CASSRDEDQPQHF | TGTGCCAGCAGCCGCGACGAGGATCAGCCCCAGCATTTT
NA | TRBD1 | TRBJ1-5 | TRBV20-1 | CSARDVRTGVLGNQPQHF | TGCAGTGCTAGAGATGTCCGGACAGGGGTATTGGGAAATCAGCCCCAGCATTTT
many | NA | TRBJ2-1 | TRBV9 | CASSSEAAFSSYNEQFF | TGTGCCAGCAGCTCCGAGGCAGCCTTTAGCTCCTACAATGAGCAGTTCTTC
many | NA | TRBJ2-7 | TRBV25-1 | CASSEGTRSYEQYF | TGTGCCAGCAGTGAGGGGACAAGAAGTTACGAGCAGTACTTC
many | NA | TRBJ2-5 | TRBV7-8 | CASSSNLGPTQWTQYF | TGTGCCAGCAGCTCGAACCTGGGACCAACCCAATGGACCCAGTACTTC
NA | TRBD1 | TRBJ1-5 | TRBV6-2/TRBV6-3 | CASSRRQGPGQPQHF | TGTGCCAGCAGTAGAAGACAGGGGCCTGGTCAGCCCCAGCATTTT
NA | TRBD2 | TRBJ2-3 | TRBV6-1 | CASSEEVGLAGGTDTQYF | TGTGCCAGCAGTGAAGAAGTCGGACTAGCGGGGGGCACAGATACGCAGTATTTT
NA | TRBD2 | TRBJ2-3 | TRBV10-3 | CAMASGRALADTQYF | TGTGCCATGGCTAGCGGGAGGGCCCTCGCAGATACGCAGTATTTT
NA | NA | TRBJ1-1 | TRBV5-5 | CASSLAGGLMNTEAFF | TGTGCCAGCAGCTTGGCAGGCGGCCTCATGAACACTGAAGCTTTCTTT
NA | NA | TRBJ1-5 | TRBV24-1 | CATSAGGNQPQHF | TGTGCCACCAGTGCAGGGGGCAATCAGCCCCAGCATTTT
NA | NA | TRBJ2-7 | TRBV12-3/TRBV12-4 | CASSSRESRGEQYF | TGTGCCAGCAGTTCCAGGGAGTCAAGGGGCGAGCAGTACTTC
NA | TRBD1 | TRBJ2-3 | TRBV2 | CASIRQGQSSSTDTQYF | TGTGCCAGTATTAGGCAGGGACAGAGCTCTAGCACAGATACGCAGTATTTT
few | TRBD1 | TRBJ2-3 | TRBV29-1 | CSASGTGGSQYF | TGCAGCGCTTCCGGGACAGGGGGCTCGCAGTATTTT
NA | TRBD2 | TRBJ2-1 | TRBV29-1 | CSVDVAGLGFYEQFF | TGCAGCGTTGATGTAGCGGGATTAGGATTTTACGAGCAGTTCTTC
few | TRBD2 | TRBJ2-1 | TRBV28 | CASSPAGLAGGVSYNEQFF | TGTGCCAGCAGTCCTGCGGGACTAGCGGGGGGGGTCTCCTACAATGAGCAGTTCTTC
many | NA | TRBJ2-3 | TRBV3-1 | CASSQLERGRTDTQYF | TGTGCCAGCAGCCAGCTGGAACGGGGGCGCACAGATACGCAGTATTTT
many | NA | TRBJ2-5 | TRBV9 | CASSVVPVQETQYF | TGTGCCAGCAGCGTAGTCCCCGTACAAGAGACCCAGTACTTC
many | NA | TRBJ2-2 | TRBV4-3 | CASSQDGASNTGELFF | TGCGCCAGCAGCCAAGATGGGGCTTCGAACACCGGGGAGCTGTTTTTT
NA | NA | TRBJ1-1 | TRBV20-1 | CSARARGWGDTEAFF | TGCAGTGCTAGAGCCCGGGGGTGGGGGGACACTGAAGCTTTCTTT
many | NA | TRBJ1-2 | TRBV27 | CASSPSASYGYTF | TGTGCCAGCAGTCCCTCCGCCTCATATGGCTACACCTTC
NA | NA | TRBJ2-1 | TRBV24-1 | CATSRGEGPRYNEQFF | TGTGCCACCAGTAGGGGGGAGGGCCCTCGTTACAATGAGCAGTTCTTC
many | TRBD2 | TRBJ2-3 | TRBV5-1 | CASSLLAGGTDTQYF | TGCGCCAGCAGCCTACTAGCGGGGGGCACAGATACGCAGTATTTT
NA | NA | TRBJ2-3 | TRBV20-1 | CSANSPAENTDTQYF | TGCAGTGCTAACAGCCCGGCCGAGAATACAGATACGCAGTATTTT
many | NA | TRBJ2-6 | TRBV6-5 | CAVGRANSGANVLTF | TGTGCCGTCGGCAGGGCTAACTCTGGGGCCAACGTCCTGACTTTC
few | NA | TRBJ2-7 | TRBV18 | CASSPRGSDGNEQYF | TGTGCCAGCTCACCACGAGGGTCCGACGGTAATGAGCAGTACTTC
many | TRBD1 | TRBJ2-7 | TRBV6-2/TRBV6-3 | CASEQIQRQGSYEQYF | TGTGCCAGCGAACAAATTCAACGACAGGGATCCTACGAGCAGTACTTC
NA | NA | TRBJ1-1 | TRBV6-1 | CASSEGTEAAFF | TGTGCCAGCAGTGAAGGGACAGAGGCAGCTTTCTTT
few | TRBD1 | TRBJ1-6 | TRBV29-1 | CSVAGQDNSPLHF | TGCAGCGTTGCGGGACAGGATAATTCACCCCTCCACTTT
few | NA | TRBJ1-1 | TRBV6-1 | CASSEWQKNTEAFF | TGTGCCAGCAGTGAATGGCAGAAGAACACTGAAGCTTTCTTT
many | NA | TRBJ1-3 | TRBV2 | CASIQPRPGTTGNTIYF | TGTGCCAGCATCCAACCCCGTCCGGGAACAACTGGAAACACCATATATTTT
few | TRBD1 | TRBJ1-2 | TRBV10-3 | CAISEYGQGAFYGYTF | TGTGCCATCAGTGAATATGGACAGGGGGCGTTCTATGGCTACACCTTC
NA | NA | TRBJ1-5 | TRBV6-1 | CASSEEGGNQPQHF | TGTGCCAGCAGTGAAGAAGGGGGAAATCAGCCCCAGCATTTT
NA | TRBD1 | TRBJ2-1 | TRBV6-5 | CASSYNRGQVEQFF | TGTGCCAGCAGTTACAACAGGGGGCAGGTGGAGCAGTTCTTC
few | NA | TRBJ2-5 | TRBV2 | CASDQGTVREETQYF | TGTGCCAGCGACCAGGGGACGGTGCGAGAAGAGACCCAGTACTTC
few | NA | TRBJ2-5 | TRBV19 | CASSILSGDRQETQYF | TGTGCCAGTAGTATACTCAGCGGGGACAGACAAGAGACCCAGTACTTC
many | NA | TRBJ1-1 | TRBV29-1 | CSVEEGKGPGPYTEAFF | TGCAGCGTTGAAGAAGGAAAAGGGCCAGGGCCTTACACTGAAGCTTTCTTT
NA | TRBD2 | TRBJ2-1 | TRBV2 | CASSEGRLAGDNEQFF | TGTGCCAGCAGTGAAGGGCGGCTAGCGGGAGACAATGAGCAGTTCTTC
few | TRBD1 | TRBJ1-1 | TRBV20-1 | CRVDREGTEAFF | TGCAGAGTCGACAGGGAAGGCACTGAAGCTTTCTTT
many | NA | TRBJ2-5 | TRBV29-1 | CSAGARAQETQYF | TGCAGCGCCGGGGCGAGGGCTCAAGAGACCCAGTACTTC
many | NA | TRBJ2-3 | TRBV7-9 | CASSSDSFTDTQYF | TGTGCCAGCAGCTCCGACTCGTTCACAGATACGCAGTATTTT
few | TRBD1 | TRBJ2-1 | TRBV7-8 | CASSLRQGQIYNEQFF | TGTGCCAGCAGCCTTAGACAGGGCCAAATCTACAATGAGCAGTTCTTC
many | TRBD1 | TRBJ2-7 | TRBV25-1 | CASGQGAGEQYF | TGTGCCTCAGGACAGGGGGCAGGGGAGCAGTACTTC
few | NA | TRBJ1-1 | TRBV5-1 | CASSLARGSGTEAFF | TGCGCCAGCAGCTTGGCTAGGGGATCGGGGACTGAAGCTTTCTTT
few | NA | TRBJ1-6 | TRBV5-1 | CASSSPGQQSPLHF | TGCGCCAGCAGCTCTCCCGGACAGCAATCACCCCTCCACTTT